This TCR beta chain was captured by sequencing in a study of shared clonotypes between healthy human individuals. Regarding the study as a whole: Clonotype sharing across a few donors was observed for around 5% of naive CD4 clonotypes. Memory subsets generally showed lower estimated richness than naive subsets. Among donors, clonotype sharing was expected to be affected by sequencing depth.

This CDR3 is 16 amino acids long. Germline V gives CDR1 SGHRS, CDR2 YFSETQ. With 4 bases clipped from V and 7 bases from J, the junction kept 12 bases outside the gene matches. Repertoires were generated with immunoSEQ multiplex PCR, while TCRdb's copy carries only in-frame clones and drops some. The sample has fewer than 1.8 million clones, around 98.5% seen once. CD4+ cells yielded CD45RA+ naive and CD45RA-negative memory subsets. Notes on this clone: The antigen remains unidentified.

The chain recombines TRBV5-1 with TRBJ2-7, with 12 positions matching TRBD2. This sequence was found in a man aged 30 to 45 in good health. Sequenced material: naive CD4+ T cells sorted from blood. The subset is: CD45RA+ positively selected. CDR3 bases: TGCGCCAGCAGCCCGGACCCCGGGACTAGCGGGCTGGAGCAGTACTTC. This translates into CASSPDPGTSGLEQYF.